This paragraph covers one TCR beta chain sequence. Its antigen is undetermined. This sample is drawn from a study of T cell responses to AZD1222 COVID-19 vaccine. Overall study context: Pooled samples include second doses given at about 4 or 12 weeks.

General study points: Only 5 to 7 AZD1222 recipients were seropositive at baseline.

Assay: immunoSEQ multiplex PCR; the TCRdb copy retains only in-frame clones and omits some. The sample comprises more than 150,000 clones, about 90% of which are singletons, and roughly 6% rests with the top ten. This CDR3 region has 13 residues. The V end was cut by 4 bases, the J end by 5 bases, with 11 bases between. Germline V gives CDR1 MDHEN, CDR2 SYDVKM. This rearrangement joins TRBV28 to TRBJ1-2, with D uncertain. The source of this sequence is an adult in good health. This specimen consisted of peripheral blood, obtained on day 0 of AZD1222 vaccination. This CDR3 reads CASSSPRRYGYTF. The CDR3, as DNA: TGTGCCAGCAGTTCCCCGAGGCGGTATGGCTACACCTTC.